The 18 T cell receptor beta chains in this list originate from one sample, sequenced in a study of shared clonotypes between healthy human individuals. Sequenced by immunoSEQ multiplex PCR; TCRdb stores in-frame clones only, minus some. The sample includes fewer than 350,000 clones, about nine tenths of them seen just once. Sequencing was performed on memory CD8+ T cells sorted from blood. The subset denotes: CD45RO+ cells pooled with CCR7-negative TemRA cells. These receptors originate from a man between 18 and 29 years old in good health.

The chain links TRBV19 to TRBJ1-6; D is uncertain. V was trimmed by 5 bases and J by 0 bases, leaving 8 bases between them. The CDR3 extends over 15 amino acids. Germline CDR1 is LNHDA and CDR2 is SQIVND (reference sequence). The CDR3 coding sequence is TGTGCCAGTAGTCCCCAGAGCTCCTATAATTCACCCCTCCACTTT. This sequence encodes CASSPQSSYNSPLHF.

CDR3 in DNA: TGTGCCAGCAGTTACTCGTTTGCTGGGGCCAACGTCCTGACTTTC. Its translation is CASSYSFAGANVLTF. The chain has TRBV6-5 and TRBJ2-6; D remains ambiguous. Trimming cost V 0 bases and J 2 bases, with 5 bases left between them. The CDR3 covers 15 residues. Germline loops: CDR1 MNHEY, CDR2 SVGAGI.

V is TRBV5-5 and J is TRBJ2-7; 8 positions match TRBD1. The CDR3 consists of 14 residues. Germline V gene sequence: CDR1 SGHKS, CDR2 YYEKEE (reference sequence). V trimming: 2 bases; J trimming: 3 bases; junction bases outside the gene matches: 4. Written as DNA, the CDR3 is TGTGCCAGCAGCTTTACAGGGGGGAACTACGAGCAGTACTTC. This encodes CASSFTGGNYEQYF.

V gene TRBV2 combines with J gene TRBJ2-7, with D possibly matching TRBD2 (5 bases). This CDR3 has 15 amino acids. CDR1 is SNHLY, CDR2 FYNNEI, per germline. Between the trimmed V and J ends, which lost 4 bases and 3 bases, there was a span of 16 bases. CDR3 protein: CASSVNGGDYYEQYF. CDR3 DNA: TGTGCCAGCAGTGTCAATGGAGGAGATTACTACGAGCAGTACTTC.

The chain recombines TRBV7-6 with TRBJ2-7, with TRBD2 identical over 8 bases. V lost 1 base and J lost 7; bases outside the gene matches: 9. This CDR3 is built from 15 residues. Germline assignment: CDR1 SGHVS and CDR2 FNYEAQ. As DNA, the CDR3 is TGTGCCAGCAGCTTAGGTTCCAGCGGGAGCGGGGAGCAGTACTTC. Amino acid sequence: CASSLGSSGSGEQYF. The full variable domain, with the rest looked up from reference TRBV7-6 and TRBJ2-7, is GAGVSQSPRYKVTKRGQDVALRCDPISGHVSLYWYRQALGQGPEFLTYFNYEAQQDKSGLPNDRFSAERPEGSISTLTIQRTEQRDSAMYRCASSLGSSGSGEQYFGPGTRLTVT.

This chain joins TRBV2 and TRBJ1-5, with D maybe TRBD1 (5 bases). CDR1 and CDR2 (germline): SNHLY, FYNNEI. The CDR3 is made up of 14 amino acids. Deletions cut 1 base from V and 7 bases from J, with 11 bases between. The CDR3 sequence is CASSEGQGIQPQHF. In nucleotides, the CDR3 is TGTGCCAGCAGTGAAGGGCAGGGTATACAGCCCCAGCATTTT.

This clone came up once. The chain couples TRBV6-5 to TRBJ2-1, with 11 positions matching TRBD2. The length of the CDR3 is 15 residues. From germline, CDR1 is MNHEY and CDR2 SVGAGI. After removal of 6 bases from V and 12 bases from J, the junction contained 13 bases not matched to a gene. The CDR3 sequence is CASSTLAGGPVTQFF. CDR3 DNA: TGTGCCAGCAGCACCTTAGCGGGAGGGCCAGTAACGCAGTTCTTC.

The chain combines TRBV18 with TRBJ1-2, with D possibly TRBD1 on 5 matching bases. Germline V gives CDR1 KGHSH, CDR2 LQKENI. V gave up 2 bases and J gave up 6 bases, with 13 bases separating them. The CDR3 extends over 14 amino acids. The CDR3 DNA reads as TGTGCCAGCTCACCAACTCAGGGCCAGGATGGCTACACCTTC. Protein sequence: CASSPTQGQDGYTF.

This clone was seen only once. The chain carries TRBV6-5 and TRBJ2-1, with D tentatively TRBD2 (5 bases). CDR1 is MNHEY, CDR2 SVGAGI, per germline. The CDR3 is made up of 15 amino acids. V was trimmed by 2 bases and J by 7 bases, leaving 15 bases between them. The CDR3 nucleotides read TGTGCCAGCAGTTACACTGAGGGTGAGTGGAATGAGCAGTTCTTC. It codes for CASSYTEGEWNEQFF.

This clone was detected ten times or more. The chain recombines TRBV28 with TRBJ2-2, with TRBD2 as a possible D gene (6 bases). Germline V lookup: CDR1 MDHEN, CDR2 SYDVKM. This CDR3 contains 14 residues. V was clipped by 5 bases and J by 5 bases, with 12 bases between them. The CDR3 reads CASSAGLSTGELFF. DNA for the CDR3: TGTGCCAGCAGTGCGGGACTCTCGACCGGGGAGCTGTTTTTT.

This chain joins TRBV5-1 and TRBJ2-7; perhaps D is TRBD1 or TRBD2 (5 bases each). V was shortened by 6 bases and J by 1 base, with 17 bases between the two germline ends. The germline gives CDR1 SGHRS, CDR2 YFSETQ. This CDR3 is 15 amino acids long. The CDR3 sequence: CASNQRAGGSYEQYF. In DNA form, the CDR3 reads TGCGCCAGCAACCAACGAGCTGGGGGATCCTACGAGCAGTACTTC.

The chain recombines TRBV25-1 with TRBJ2-3; D possibly matches TRBD1 or TRBD2 (6 bases each). V shed 1 base and J shed 11 bases, with 16 bases lying between them. CDR3 size: 14 residues. CDR1 and CDR2 from the germline V gene are MGHDK and SYGVNS. Here the CDR3 reads CASSELMGGQGQYF. CDR3 DNA sequence: TGTGCCAGCAGTGAATTAATGGGGGGCCAAGGGCAGTATTTT.

The chain has TRBV5-1 and TRBJ2-7; D is unclear. The germline gives CDR1 SGHRS, CDR2 YFSETQ. The CDR3 sequence is 17 residues long. Trimming removed 0 bases at V and 2 bases at J, with 18 bases between. DNA of the CDR3: TGCGCCAGCAGCTTGGGGCCCCAGGTGGGCATAACCTACGAGCAGTACTTC. It encodes CASSLGPQVGITYEQYF. Full variable domain (remainder filled in from reference TRBV5-1 and TRBJ2-7): KAGVTQTPRYLIKTRGQQVTLSCSPISGHRSVSWYQQTPGQGLQFLFEYFSETQRNKGNFPGRFSGRQFSNSRSEMNVSTLELGDSALYLCASSLGPQVGITYEQYFGPGTRLTVT.

V and J are TRBV4-1 and TRBJ2-7; TRBD1 matches at 7 bases. This CDR3 comprises 14 residues. The V gene end was trimmed by 5 bases and the J gene end by 0 bases; junction bases not matched to a gene: 4. Germline-derived CDR1 and CDR2 are MGHRA and YSYEKL. In DNA form, the CDR3 reads TGCGCCAGCAGCTCGACAGGGACCTCCTACGAGCAGTACTTC. As protein: CASSSTGTSYEQYF.

The chain joins TRBV6-6 to TRBJ2-7; TRBD2 is a possible D gene (6 bases). Germline CDR1 and CDR2: MNHNY and SVGAGI (reference sequence). This CDR3 region has 15 residues. The CDR3 DNA sequence: TGTGCTACCCTCCCGGGAGCCACTCCTCCCTACGAGCAGTACTTC. Its protein is CATLPGATPPYEQYF.

The genes are TRBV27 and TRBJ2-7; 8 bases line up with TRBD2. Germline V gene sequence: CDR1 MNHEY, CDR2 SMNVEV (reference sequence). The CDR3 extends over 13 amino acids. V was pared by 6 bases and J by 2 bases, with 3 bases of the junction left unmatched. The CDR3 loop reads CASSQTSAYEQYF. The CDR3 region has the DNA TGTGCCAGCAGCCAGACTAGCGCCTACGAGCAGTACTTC.

The chain employs TRBV30 and TRBJ1-2; TRBD1 might be the D (6 bases). Germline V CDR1 and CDR2: GTSNPN, SVGIG (reference sequence). The length of the CDR3 is 13 residues. Trimming left V 4 bases short and J 8 bases short, with 17 bases between. CDR3 sequence: CAWIRGRKLGYTF. As DNA, the CDR3 is TGTGCCTGGATTCGGGGGCGGAAATTGGGCTACACCTTC.

The gene calls are TRBV7-9 and TRBJ1-5, with D uncertain. The CDR3 has 16 amino acids. Trimming stripped 1 base from V and 0 bases from J, with 10 bases between. Germline V CDR1 and CDR2: SEHNR, FQNEAQ (reference sequence). In DNA, the CDR3 is TGTGCCAGCAGCTTAGGGTCAGCAGATAGCAATCAGCCCCAGCATTTT. This codes for CASSLGSADSNQPQHF.